This T cell receptor beta chain was identified in a study of post-analysis software for immune sequencing data. Study-level points and caveats: There were a few TRBV segments more frequent in patients than controls, and TRBV5-6, TRBV5-1 and TRBV20-1 were among them.

This clonotype occurred a few times. Antigen: not known. CDR1 and CDR2 from the germline V gene are LGHDT and YNNKEL (reference sequence). The CDR3 runs 15 residues. Unique-molecular-identifier-tagged TCR beta cDNA libraries were used. TCRdb fed the PCR reads into MiXCR, producing one record per CDR3 protein. The data hold more than 500,000 distinct CDR3 sequences, with 34% observed a single time. This clonotype was obtained from a girl under 18 with multiple sclerosis. The sequenced sample consisted of blood. The J gene is TRBJ2-5, the V gene TRBV3-1; 8 nucleotides align to TRBD1. Near its end, the DNA agrees better with TRBJ2-7, so the J call may be wrong. CDR3 loop: CASSQVRTGWNEQYF. CDR3 nucleotide sequence: TGTGCCAGCAGCCAAGTGAGGACAGGGTGGAACGAGCAGTACTTC.